A single T cell receptor beta chain is shown here with its context. The antigen is undetermined. The second PCR ran about 6 to 11 cycles with a sample-barcoded 5' primer and J-beta primers. Each cDNA molecule was tagged by a template-switch adaptor with 12 random nucleotides. TCRdb used MiXCR to reprocess the 5' RACE reads, holding one entry per CDR3 protein. The data hold 600,000 to 800,000 distinct CDR3 sequences, with over 40% observed a single time. The data are from a study of blood T cells in healthy people across ages. Study findings and constraints: Nothing was known about donor CMV status, and this possibly confounded expanded clonotype changes.

This CDR3 comprises 14 residues. The V and J ends lost 2 bases and 9 bases respectively, with 16 bases between them. From germline, CDR1 is SEHNR and CDR2 FQNEAQ (reference sequence). This clonotype originated in a woman of 80 years or more in good health. The gene calls are TRBV7-9 and TRBJ1-1; a possible D gene is TRBD1 (6 bases). Sequencing input: blood. CDR3 in amino acids: CASSLQGMGLQAFF. The CDR3 region has the DNA TGTGCCAGCAGCTTACAGGGGATGGGGCTACAAGCTTTCTTT.